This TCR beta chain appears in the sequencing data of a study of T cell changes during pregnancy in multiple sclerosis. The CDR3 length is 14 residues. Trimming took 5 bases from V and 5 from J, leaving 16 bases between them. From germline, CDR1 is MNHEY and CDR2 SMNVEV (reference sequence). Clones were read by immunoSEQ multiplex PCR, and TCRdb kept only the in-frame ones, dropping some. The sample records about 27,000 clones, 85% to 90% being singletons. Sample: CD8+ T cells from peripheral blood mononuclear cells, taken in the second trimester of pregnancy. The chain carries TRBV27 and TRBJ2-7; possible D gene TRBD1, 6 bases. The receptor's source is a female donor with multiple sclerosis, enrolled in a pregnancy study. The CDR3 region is CASSRQVPLDEQYF. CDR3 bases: TGTGCCAGCAGTAGACAGGTTCCCCTCGACGAGCAGTACTTC.